The subject of this entry is one TCR beta chain. Its target is unknown. Eight separate reactions per sample yielded the cDNA. Addition of UMIs with a 6-nucleotide sample barcode was achieved by template switching. TCRdb reanalyzed the 5' RACE reads, giving one entry per CDR3 protein sequence and no DNA. The specimen's table records 150,000 to 200,000 distinct CDR3 sequences. Germline values: CDR1 SGHRS, CDR2 YFSETQ. CDR3 length: 14 amino acids. This sample is part of a study of monozygotic twins with inflammatory bowel disease. Whole-study results and caveats: Whereas healthy co-twins had higher TCRbeta diversity (inverse Simpson), IBD patients had lower diversity.

The chain carries TRBV5-1 and TRBJ1-1. The source is a human donor with ulcerative colitis or Crohn's disease, or a healthy co-twin of an affected twin (not recorded which). Sequenced: blood. The chain's CDR3 is CASSWDSGDTEAFF. Filled out from reference TRBV5-1 and TRBJ1-1, the complete variable domain reads KAGVTQTPRYLIKTRGQQVTLSCSPISGHRSVSWYQQTPGQGLQFLFEYFSETQRNKGNFPGRFSGRQFSNSRSEMNVSTLELGDSALYLCASSWDSGDTEAFFGQGTRLTVV.